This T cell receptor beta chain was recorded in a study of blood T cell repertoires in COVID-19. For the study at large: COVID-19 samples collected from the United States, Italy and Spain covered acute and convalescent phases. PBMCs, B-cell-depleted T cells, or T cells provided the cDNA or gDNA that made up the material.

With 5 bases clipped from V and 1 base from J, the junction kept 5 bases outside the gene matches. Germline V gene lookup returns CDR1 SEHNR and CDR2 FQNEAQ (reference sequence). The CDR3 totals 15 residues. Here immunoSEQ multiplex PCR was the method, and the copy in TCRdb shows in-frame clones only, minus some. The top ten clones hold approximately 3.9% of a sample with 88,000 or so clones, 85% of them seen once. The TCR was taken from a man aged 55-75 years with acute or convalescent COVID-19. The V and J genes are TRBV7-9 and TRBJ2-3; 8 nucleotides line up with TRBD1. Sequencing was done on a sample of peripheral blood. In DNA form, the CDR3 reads TGTGCCAGCAGCATACCGACAGGGGGCACAGATACGCAGTATTTT. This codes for CASSIPTGGTDTQYF.